Shown below are 18 T cell receptor beta chains from a single sample sequenced in a study of T cell changes during pregnancy in multiple sclerosis. This table comes from immunoSEQ multiplex PCR, and its TCRdb copy is limited to in-frame clones, with some not included. The repertoire holds 90,000 to 120,000 clones, with just under 95% as singletons. The material sequenced was peripheral blood, taken in the third trimester of pregnancy. These receptors came from a female donor in good health, enrolled as a control in a pregnancy study.

The gene calls are TRBV6-1 and TRBJ1-2; D is possibly TRBD1 (6 bases). Per germline, CDR1 MNHNS and CDR2 SASEGT. V was cut by 2 bases and J by 8 bases, with 15 bases left in between. This CDR3 spans 14 amino acids. This chain's CDR3 is CASSERSGDWGYTF. The CDR3 nucleotides read TGTGCCAGCAGTGAACGGTCAGGGGATTGGGGCTACACCTTC.

The J gene is TRBJ1-1, the V gene TRBV19; 8 nucleotides line up with TRBD1. Germline CDR1 LNHDA, CDR2 SQIVND (reference sequence). This CDR3 is 15 amino acids long. After removal of 7 bases from V and 3 bases from J, the junction contained 10 bases not matched to a gene. The CDR3 coding sequence is TGTGCCAGTATTAATACAGGGGGGGAGGACACTGAAGCTTTCTTT. Its translation is CASINTGGEDTEAFF.

V and J are TRBV6-5 and TRBJ1-2, with D possibly matching TRBD1 (6 bases). The germline V gene encodes CDR1 MNHEY and CDR2 SVGAGI. The CDR3 spans 15 residues. V was pared by 6 bases and J by 4 bases, with 18 bases between. The CDR3 sequence is CASSRPGQLSYGYTF. CDR3 nucleotides: TGTGCCAGCAGCCGCCCAGGACAGTTGAGCTATGGCTACACCTTC.

The chain links TRBV29-1 to TRBJ1-4; D is unclear. CDR1 and CDR2 from the germline V gene are SQVTM and ANQGSEA. This CDR3 is 14 amino acids long. The V end lost 4 bases, the J end lost 5 bases, and 14 bases lay between the germline ends. The chain's CDR3 is CSVAKGGANEKLFF. Here the CDR3 DNA reads TGCAGCGTTGCGAAGGGAGGCGCCAATGAAAAACTGTTTTTT.

The chain joins TRBV7-8 to TRBJ1-5, with D unclear. This CDR3 region has 15 residues. Germline V lookup: CDR1 SGHVS, CDR2 FQNEAQ. Trimming removed 6 bases from V and 3 bases from J, with 15 bases in between. The CDR3 protein is CASREENQLNQPQHF. The CDR3 DNA follows: TGTGCCAGCAGGGAGGAGAATCAACTCAATCAGCCCCAGCATTTT.

This clone came up once. The chain couples TRBV4-3 to TRBJ2-7; D possibly corresponds to TRBD1 (5 bases). Trimming left V 0 bases short and J 2 bases short, with 8 bases between. This CDR3 spans 14 amino acids. CDR1 is LGHNA, CDR2 YSLEER, per germline. The DNA of the CDR3 is TGCGCCAGCAGCCAAGACGTACAGGCCTACGAGCAGTACTTC. This codes for CASSQDVQAYEQYF.

The genes are TRBV4-3 and TRBJ2-3, with 9 bases aligning to TRBD2. Trimming took 1 base from V and 5 from J; bases not matched to a gene: 4. Germline V lookup: CDR1 LGHNA, CDR2 YSLEER. The CDR3 runs to 15 residues. Here the CDR3 DNA reads TGCGCCAGCAGCCAAGGGGGACTAGCTCAAGATACGCAGTATTTT. Translation gives CASSQGGLAQDTQYF.

The rearrangement links TRBV5-4 to TRBJ2-3, with 8 bases identical to TRBD2. J was trimmed by 8 bases and V by 1 base; bases with no gene match: 6. The CDR3 loop spans 14 amino acids. Germline V lookup: CDR1 SGHNT, CDR2 YYREEE (reference sequence). CDR3 region: CASSLSRGEGTQYF. In nucleotides, the CDR3 is TGTGCCAGCAGCTTGTCGCGGGGGGAAGGTACGCAGTATTTT.

The genes are TRBV27 and TRBJ2-5, with 8 bases matching TRBD2. Germline CDR1 is MNHEY and CDR2 is SMNVEV (reference sequence). The CDR3 spans 13 residues. Trimming removed 8 bases from V and 6 bases from J; junction bases left unmatched: 8. CDR3 sequence (DNA): TGTGCCAGCCGACGGGGGGGGGAAAAGACCCAGTACTTC. It is translated as CASRRGGEKTQYF.

The V gene is TRBV11-3, the J gene TRBJ2-7; D is ambiguous. CDR3 size: 13 residues. Deletions cut 2 bases from V and 0 bases from J, with 5 bases between. Germline V gene sequence: CDR1 SGHNT, CDR2 YENEEA. For the CDR3, the DNA is TGTGCCAGCAGCTTAACACGCTCCTACGAGCAGTACTTC. Translated, it gives CASSLTRSYEQYF.

The chain employs TRBV6-6 and TRBJ2-3, with 10 bases matching TRBD2. CDR3 size: 16 residues. With 6 bases clipped from V and 2 bases from J, the junction kept 8 bases outside the gene matches. Germline CDR1 reads MNHNY; CDR2 reads SVGAGI (reference sequence). The CDR3 nucleotides read TGTGCCAGCAGCCGTGATAGCGGGGGGATCACAGATACGCAGTATTTT. This translates into CASSRDSGGITDTQYF.

This clone was observed once. The CDR3 DNA sequence: TGTGCCAGTAGTATGGAGGGTCGGCGCAATCAGCCCCAGCATTTT. Amino acids: CASSMEGRRNQPQHF. V usage is TRBV19 and J usage is TRBJ1-5, with D unresolved. The germline gives CDR1 LNHDA, CDR2 SQIVND (reference sequence). The V and J ends lost 3 bases and 2 bases respectively, with 11 bases between them. CDR3 length equals 15 residues.

The chain links TRBV19 to TRBJ2-7; D is perhaps TRBD2 (5 bases). This CDR3 spans 14 amino acids. Germline V lookup: CDR1 LNHDA, CDR2 SQIVND (reference sequence). The ends were cut back, 4 bases at V and 2 bases at J, with 12 bases in the middle. CDR3 loop: CASSKTGNPYEQYF. DNA for the CDR3: TGTGCCAGTAGTAAAACCGGGAATCCCTACGAGCAGTACTTC.

This clone appeared a single time. CDR3 amino acids: CASSVEGENYGYTF. CDR3 nucleotide sequence: TGTGCCAGCAGCGTAGAGGGGGAAAACTATGGCTACACCTTC. This chain connects TRBV9 to TRBJ1-2, with D possibly being TRBD1 (6 bases). CDR3 length equals 14 residues. Germline V gene data show CDR1 as SGDLS and CDR2 as YYNGEE. The V end was cut by 0 bases, the J end by 2 bases, with 8 bases between.

This clone was found once. The CDR3 DNA reads as TGTGCCAGCAGCTTGGAACGGTCCCTAACCTACGAGCAGTACTTC. Amino acids: CASSLERSLTYEQYF. The chain recombines TRBV5-4 with TRBJ2-7, with no clear D. Trimming removed 0 bases from V and 2 bases from J, with 12 bases in between. Germline V gene sequence: CDR1 SGHNT, CDR2 YYREEE (reference sequence). The CDR3 covers 15 residues. Complete variable domain (other parts from reference TRBV5-4 and TRBJ2-7): ETGVTQSPTHLIKTRGQQVTLRCSSQSGHNTVSWYQQALGQGPQFIFQYYREEENGRGNFPPRFSGLQFPNYSSELNVNALELDDSALYLCASSLERSLTYEQYFGPGTRLTVT.

The CDR3 loop reads CASSNGDIPTNYGYTF. The CDR3 DNA is TGTGCCAGCAGCAACGGGGACATCCCAACGAACTATGGCTACACCTTC. V usage is TRBV5-4 and J usage is TRBJ1-2, with D possibly TRBD1 on 6 matching bases. Germline V gives CDR1 SGHNT, CDR2 YYREEE (reference sequence). Trimming cost V 4 bases and J 2 bases, with 18 bases left between them. The CDR3 spans 16 residues.

The CDR3 protein is CASSSLAGGRANEQFF. CDR3 coding DNA: TGTGCCAGCAGTTCCCTAGCGGGGGGCAGGGCCAATGAGCAGTTCTTC. The rearrangement uses TRBV6-5 and TRBJ2-1; 11 nucleotides line up with TRBD2. The CDR3 sequence is 16 residues long. Germline V gene data show CDR1 as MNHEY and CDR2 as SVGAGI. V was clipped by 4 bases and J by 6 bases; unmatched bases: 8.

The chain carries TRBV4-3 and TRBJ2-1; TRBD1 is a possible D gene (5 bases). Per germline, CDR1 LGHNA and CDR2 YSLEER. This CDR3 region has 14 residues. Trimming took off 5 bases at V and 8 bases at J, with 16 bases between the two ends. DNA of the CDR3: TGCGCCAGCAGCGGCTCTTGGCAGGGCGATGAGCAGTTCTTC. This codes for CASSGSWQGDEQFF.